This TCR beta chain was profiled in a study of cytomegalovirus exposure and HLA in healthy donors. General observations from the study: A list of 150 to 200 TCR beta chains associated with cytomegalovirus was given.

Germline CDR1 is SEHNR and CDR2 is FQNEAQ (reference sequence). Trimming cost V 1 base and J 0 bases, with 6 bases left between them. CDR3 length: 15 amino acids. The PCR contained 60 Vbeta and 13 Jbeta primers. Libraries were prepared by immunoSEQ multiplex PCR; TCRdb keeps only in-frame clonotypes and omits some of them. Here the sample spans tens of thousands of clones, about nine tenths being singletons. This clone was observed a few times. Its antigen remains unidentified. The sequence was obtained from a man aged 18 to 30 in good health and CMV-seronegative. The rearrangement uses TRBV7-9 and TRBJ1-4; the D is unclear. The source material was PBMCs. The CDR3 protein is CASSLGTSTNEKLFF. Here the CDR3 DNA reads TGTGCCAGCAGCTTAGGGACTTCAACTAATGAAAAACTGTTTTTT.